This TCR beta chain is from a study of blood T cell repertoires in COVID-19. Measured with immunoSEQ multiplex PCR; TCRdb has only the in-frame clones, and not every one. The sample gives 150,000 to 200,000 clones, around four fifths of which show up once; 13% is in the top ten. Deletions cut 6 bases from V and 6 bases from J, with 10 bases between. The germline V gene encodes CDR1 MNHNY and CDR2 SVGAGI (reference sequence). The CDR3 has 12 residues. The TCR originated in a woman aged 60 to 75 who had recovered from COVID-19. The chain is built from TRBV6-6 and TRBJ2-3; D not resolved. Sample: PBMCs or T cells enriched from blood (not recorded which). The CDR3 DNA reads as TGTGCCAGCAGCCCGAACGGGGATACGCAGTATTTT. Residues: CASSPNGDTQYF.